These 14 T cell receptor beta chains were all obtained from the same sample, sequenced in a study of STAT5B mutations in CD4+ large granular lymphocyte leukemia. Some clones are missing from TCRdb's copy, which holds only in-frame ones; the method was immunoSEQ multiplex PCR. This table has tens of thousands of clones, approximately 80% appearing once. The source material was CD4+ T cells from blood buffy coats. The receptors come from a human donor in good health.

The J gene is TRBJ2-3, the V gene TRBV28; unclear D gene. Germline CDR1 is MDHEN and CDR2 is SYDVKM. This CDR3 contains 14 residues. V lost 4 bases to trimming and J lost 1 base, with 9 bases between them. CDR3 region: CASSSGGGTDTQYF. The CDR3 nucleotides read TGTGCCAGCAGTTCGGGTGGAGGCACAGATACGCAGTATTTT.

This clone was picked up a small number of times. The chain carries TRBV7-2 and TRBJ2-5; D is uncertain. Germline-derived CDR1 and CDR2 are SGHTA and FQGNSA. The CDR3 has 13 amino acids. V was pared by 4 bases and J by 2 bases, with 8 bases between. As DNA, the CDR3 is TGTGCCAGCAGCTCGGCCCCACAAGAGACCCAGTACTTC. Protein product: CASSSAPQETQYF.

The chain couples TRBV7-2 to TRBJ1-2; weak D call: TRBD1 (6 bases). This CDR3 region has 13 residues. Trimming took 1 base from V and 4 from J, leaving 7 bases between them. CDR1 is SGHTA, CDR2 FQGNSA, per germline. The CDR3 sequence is CASSLGTVYGYTF. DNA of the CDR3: TGTGCCAGCAGCTTAGGGACAGTCTATGGCTACACCTTC.

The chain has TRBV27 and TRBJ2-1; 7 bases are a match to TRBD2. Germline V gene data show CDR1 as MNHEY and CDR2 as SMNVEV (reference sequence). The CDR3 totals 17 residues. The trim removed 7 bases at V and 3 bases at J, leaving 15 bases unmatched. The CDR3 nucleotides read TGTGCCAGCAACAGCGTAGCGGGCAGGGCAATCTACAATGAGCAGTTCTTC. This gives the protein CASNSVAGRAIYNEQFF.

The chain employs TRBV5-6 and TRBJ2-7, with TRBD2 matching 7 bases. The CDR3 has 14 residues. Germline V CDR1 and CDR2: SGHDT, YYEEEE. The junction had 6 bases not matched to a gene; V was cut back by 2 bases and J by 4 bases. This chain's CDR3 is CASSFRRERYEQYF. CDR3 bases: TGTGCCAGCAGCTTTCGGCGGGAGAGGTACGAGCAGTACTTC. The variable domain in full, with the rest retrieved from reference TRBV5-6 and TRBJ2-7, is DAGVTQSPTHLIKTRGQQVTLRCSPKSGHDTVSWYQQALGQGPQFIFQYYEEEERQRGNFPDRFSGHQFPNYSSELNVNALLLGDSALYLCASSFRRERYEQYFGPGTRLTVT.

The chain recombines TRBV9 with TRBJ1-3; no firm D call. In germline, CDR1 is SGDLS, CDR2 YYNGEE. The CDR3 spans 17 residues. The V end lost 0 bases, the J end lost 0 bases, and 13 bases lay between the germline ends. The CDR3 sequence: CASSVVEGLHSGNTIYF. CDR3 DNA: TGTGCCAGCAGCGTAGTTGAGGGCCTACACTCTGGAAACACCATATATTTT.

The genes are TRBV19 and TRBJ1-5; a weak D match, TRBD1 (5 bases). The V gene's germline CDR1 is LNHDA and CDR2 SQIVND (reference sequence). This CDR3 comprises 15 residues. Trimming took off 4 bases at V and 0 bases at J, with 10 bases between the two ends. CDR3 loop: CASSTGQSSNQPQHF. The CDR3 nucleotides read TGTGCCAGTAGTACCGGACAATCTAGCAATCAGCCCCAGCATTTT.

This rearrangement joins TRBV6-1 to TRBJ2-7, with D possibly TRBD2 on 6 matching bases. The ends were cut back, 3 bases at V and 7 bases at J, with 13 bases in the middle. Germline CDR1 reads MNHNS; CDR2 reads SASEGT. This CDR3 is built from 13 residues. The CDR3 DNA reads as TGTGCCAGCAGTGATTCGGGGGTTTTTGAGCAGTACTTC. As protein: CASSDSGVFEQYF.

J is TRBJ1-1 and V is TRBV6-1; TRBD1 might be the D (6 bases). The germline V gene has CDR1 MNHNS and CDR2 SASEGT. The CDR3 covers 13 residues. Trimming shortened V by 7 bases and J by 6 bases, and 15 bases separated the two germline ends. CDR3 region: CASTQDRRAEAFF. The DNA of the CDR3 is TGTGCCAGCACCCAAGACAGGAGGGCTGAAGCTTTCTTT.

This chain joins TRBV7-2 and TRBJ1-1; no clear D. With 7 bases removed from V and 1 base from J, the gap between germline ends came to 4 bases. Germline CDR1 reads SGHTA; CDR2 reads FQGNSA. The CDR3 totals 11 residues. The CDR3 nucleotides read TGTGCCAGCATCAGGAACACTGAAGCTTTCTTT. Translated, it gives CASIRNTEAFF.

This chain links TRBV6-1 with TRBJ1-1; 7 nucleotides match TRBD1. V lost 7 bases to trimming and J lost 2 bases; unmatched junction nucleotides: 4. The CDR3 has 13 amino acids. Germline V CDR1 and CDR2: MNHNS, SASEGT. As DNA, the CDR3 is TGTGCCAGCACCGACAGGGAAAACACTGAAGCTTTCTTT. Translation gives CASTDRENTEAFF.

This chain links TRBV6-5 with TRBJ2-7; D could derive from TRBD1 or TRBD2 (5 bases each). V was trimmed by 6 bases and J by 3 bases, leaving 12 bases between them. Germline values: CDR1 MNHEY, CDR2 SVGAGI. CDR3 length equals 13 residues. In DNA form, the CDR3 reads TGTGCCAGCAGAAGGGGACGTAACTACGAGCAGTACTTC. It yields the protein CASRRGRNYEQYF.

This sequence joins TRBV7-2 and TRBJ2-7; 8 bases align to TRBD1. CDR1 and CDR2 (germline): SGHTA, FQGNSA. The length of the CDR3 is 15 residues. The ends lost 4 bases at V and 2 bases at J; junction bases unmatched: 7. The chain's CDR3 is CASSSPDRGTYEQYF. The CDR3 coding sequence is TGTGCCAGCAGCTCCCCCGACAGGGGCACCTACGAGCAGTACTTC.

CDR3 in amino acids: CATAPEGTDTQYF. In DNA, the CDR3 is TGTGCCACCGCCCCGGAAGGTACCGATACGCAGTATTTT. The rearrangement uses TRBV6-4 and TRBJ2-3; D is uncertain. Germline loops: CDR1 MRHNA, CDR2 SNTAGT. CDR3 length: 13 residues. Deletions cut 10 bases from V and 6 bases from J, with 17 bases between.